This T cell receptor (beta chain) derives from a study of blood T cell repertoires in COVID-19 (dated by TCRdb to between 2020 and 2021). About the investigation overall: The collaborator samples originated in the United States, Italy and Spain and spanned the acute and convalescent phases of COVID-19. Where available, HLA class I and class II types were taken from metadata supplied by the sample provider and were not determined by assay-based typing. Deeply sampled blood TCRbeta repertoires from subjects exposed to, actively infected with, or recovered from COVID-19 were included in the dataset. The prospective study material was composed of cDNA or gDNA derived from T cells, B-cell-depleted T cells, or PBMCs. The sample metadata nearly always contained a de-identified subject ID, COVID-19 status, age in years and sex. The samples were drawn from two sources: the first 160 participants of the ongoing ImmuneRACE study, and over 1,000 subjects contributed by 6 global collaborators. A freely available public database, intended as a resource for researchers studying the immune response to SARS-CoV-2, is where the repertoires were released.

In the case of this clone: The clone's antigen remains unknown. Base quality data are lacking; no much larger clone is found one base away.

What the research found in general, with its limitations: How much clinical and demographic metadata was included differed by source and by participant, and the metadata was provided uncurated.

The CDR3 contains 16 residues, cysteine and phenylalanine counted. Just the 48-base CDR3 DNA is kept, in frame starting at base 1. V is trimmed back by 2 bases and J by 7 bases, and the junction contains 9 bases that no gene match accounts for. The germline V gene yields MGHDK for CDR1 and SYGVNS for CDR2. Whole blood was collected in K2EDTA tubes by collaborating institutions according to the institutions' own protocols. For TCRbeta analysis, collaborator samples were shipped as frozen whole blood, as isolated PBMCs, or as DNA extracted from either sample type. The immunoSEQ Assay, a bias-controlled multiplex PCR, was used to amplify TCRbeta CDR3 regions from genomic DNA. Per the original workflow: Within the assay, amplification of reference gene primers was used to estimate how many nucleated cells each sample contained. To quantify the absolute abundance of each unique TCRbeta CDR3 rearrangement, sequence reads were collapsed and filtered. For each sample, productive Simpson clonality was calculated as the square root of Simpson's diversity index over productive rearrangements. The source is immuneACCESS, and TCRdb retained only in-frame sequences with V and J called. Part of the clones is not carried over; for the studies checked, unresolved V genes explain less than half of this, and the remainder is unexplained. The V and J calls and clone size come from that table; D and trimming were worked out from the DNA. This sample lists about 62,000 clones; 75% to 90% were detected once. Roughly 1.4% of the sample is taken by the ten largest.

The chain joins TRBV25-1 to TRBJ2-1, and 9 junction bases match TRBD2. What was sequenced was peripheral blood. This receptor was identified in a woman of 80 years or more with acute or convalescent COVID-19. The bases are TGTGCCAGCAGTGAACCGGGAGCTAGCGGGAAGAATGAGCAGTTCTTC. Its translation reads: CASSEPGASGKNEQFF. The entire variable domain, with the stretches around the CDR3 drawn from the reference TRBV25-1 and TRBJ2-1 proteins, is EADIYQTPRYLVIGTGKKITLECSQTMGHDKMYWYQQDPGMELHLIHYSYGVNSTEKGDLSSESTVSRIRTEHFPLTLESARPSHTSQYLCASSEPGASGKNEQFFGPGTRLTVL.